This T cell receptor (beta chain) was sequenced during a study of blood T cell repertoires in COVID-19. Overall study context: COVID-19 samples from acute and convalescent phases originated in the United States, Italy and Spain. PBMCs, B-cell-depleted T cells, or T cells provided the cDNA or gDNA that made up the material.

Regarding this clone: The same CDR3 is also encoded by other DNA sequences in this sample.

CDR3 size: 13 residues. Germline V gene sequence: CDR1 MNHEY, CDR2 SMNVEV (reference sequence). The V and J ends lost 0 bases and 4 bases respectively, with 4 bases between them. Source study methods: Amplification of reference gene primers was used by the study to estimate nucleated cell counts. Produced via immunoSEQ multiplex PCR; TCRdb's table is partial and in-frame only. V, J and clone size are taken as reported in that table, and D and trimming were inferred from the DNA itself. The sample carries under 300,000 clones, 75% to 90% recorded once. This clonotype was obtained from a man aged 50 to 59 with acute or convalescent COVID-19. The gene calls are TRBV27 and TRBJ1-5; D not resolved. Specimen: peripheral blood. CDR3 loop: CASSLSRNQPQHF. The CDR3 DNA sequence: TGTGCCAGCAGTTTATCGAGGAATCAGCCCCAGCATTTT.